This T cell receptor (beta chain) was observed in a study of beta chain features in type 1 diabetes. Study-wide results and caveats: A moderate, significant TCRB CDR3 shortening appeared in type 1 diabetes across four CD4+ subsets.

This clone came up a few times. Its antigen is as yet unknown. All of the isolated RNA was reverse transcribed, so expressed TCRB transcripts were sequenced. Profiled with immunoSEQ multiplex PCR; TCRdb holds only in-frame clones, not every one. The profile shows around 240,000 clones, 16% of them singletons. This CDR3 is built from 15 residues. Per germline, CDR1 LNHDA and CDR2 SQIVND (reference sequence). The V end lost 4 bases, the J end lost 5 bases, and 17 bases lay between the germline ends. The sequence was collected from a man aged 25-45 years with type 1 diabetes. The chain carries TRBV19 and TRBJ2-5; tentatively, D is TRBD1 or TRBD2 (6 bases each). Sequencing was performed on naive CD4+ T cells from blood. The CDR3 is CASSTDGRRGETQYF. The CDR3 region has the DNA TGTGCCAGTAGTACCGACGGGCGGAGGGGGGAGACCCAGTACTTC.